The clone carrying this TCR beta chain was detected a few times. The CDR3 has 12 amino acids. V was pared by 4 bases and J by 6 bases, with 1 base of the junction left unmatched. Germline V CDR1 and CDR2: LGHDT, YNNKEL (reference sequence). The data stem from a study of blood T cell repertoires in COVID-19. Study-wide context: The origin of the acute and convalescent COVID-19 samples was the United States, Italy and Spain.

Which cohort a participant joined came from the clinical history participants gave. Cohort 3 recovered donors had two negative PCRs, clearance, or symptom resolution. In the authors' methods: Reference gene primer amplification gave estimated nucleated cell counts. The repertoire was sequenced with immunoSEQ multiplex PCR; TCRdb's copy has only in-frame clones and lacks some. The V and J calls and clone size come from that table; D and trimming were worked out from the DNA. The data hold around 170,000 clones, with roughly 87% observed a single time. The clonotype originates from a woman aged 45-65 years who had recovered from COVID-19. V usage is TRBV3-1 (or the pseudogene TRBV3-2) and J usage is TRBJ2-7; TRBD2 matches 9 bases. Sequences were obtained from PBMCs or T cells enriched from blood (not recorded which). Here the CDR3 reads CASSRAGGEQYF. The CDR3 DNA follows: TGTGCCAGCAGCCGAGCGGGAGGCGAGCAGTACTTC.